The TCR beta chain described here comes from a study of T cell clusters in autoimmune cytopenias. Whole-study findings and limits: Clustering suggested that physiological T cell clusters were missing in primary autoimmune cytopenia patients. Compared with active autoimmune hepatitis patients, healthy donors showed about 3-fold more exclusive TRB clusters. TRB repertoire shifts in secondary cytopenia and chronic lymphocytic leukemia mostly reflected lymphoma, not autoimmunity. A dominant lymphoma-associated repertoire apparently masked the cluster-lack signature in secondary cytopenia versus chronic lymphocytic leukemia.

The length of the CDR3 is 15 residues. Germline CDR1 is SGHTA and CDR2 is FQGNSA. With regard to this clonotype: Its antigen is not identified.

TRB was amplified from roughly 250 ng of peripheral blood genomic DNA per sample. TRB was amplified by touch-down multiplex PCR, primer pools A and B combined. No DNA is given; TCRdb re-called the multiplex PCR reads and lists each CDR3 protein once. The sample has more than 6,500 distinct CDR3 sequences; the top ten hold over 3%. Input material: peripheral blood. The TCR was taken from a human donor with an autoimmune cytopenia or autoimmune hepatitis (not recorded which). The rearrangement uses TRBV7-2 and TRBJ1-5; the TRBD1 assignment by TCRdb is unverifiable without DNA. The CDR3 loop reads CASSVDRLGNQPQHF.